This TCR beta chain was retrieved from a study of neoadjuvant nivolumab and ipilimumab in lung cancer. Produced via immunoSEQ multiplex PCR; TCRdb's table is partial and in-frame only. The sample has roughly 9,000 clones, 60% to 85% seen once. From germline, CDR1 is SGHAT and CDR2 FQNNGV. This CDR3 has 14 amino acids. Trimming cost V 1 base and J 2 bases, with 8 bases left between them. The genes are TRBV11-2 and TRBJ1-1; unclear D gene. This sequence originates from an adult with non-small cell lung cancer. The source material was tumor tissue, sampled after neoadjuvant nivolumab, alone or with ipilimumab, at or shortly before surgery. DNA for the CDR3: TGTGCCAGCAGCTTAGGTGGAATCAACACTGAAGCTTTCTTT. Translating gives CASSLGGINTEAFF.